This T cell receptor beta chain was found in a study of cytomegalovirus exposure and HLA in healthy donors. 60 Vbeta and 13 Jbeta primers were used in PCR. The method was immunoSEQ multiplex PCR; TCRdb's version includes in-frame clones alone and lacks a portion of them. Seen here are some 150,000 clones, 60% to 80% observed once, and the top ten hold 2.5% to 4%. This clone was seen a handful of times. This CDR3 is 14 amino acids long. From germline, CDR1 is SEHNR and CDR2 FQNEAQ (reference sequence). Trimming removed 6 bases at V and 1 base at J, with 12 bases between. The sequencing sample was made of PBMCs. This TCR was sampled from a man aged 40-49 years in good health and CMV-seronegative. This sequence joins TRBV7-9 and TRBJ1-1; D is unresolved. Written as DNA, the CDR3 is TGTGCCAGCAGTACAACTCCAGGGAACACTGAAGCTTTCTTT. Protein sequence: CASSTTPGNTEAFF.